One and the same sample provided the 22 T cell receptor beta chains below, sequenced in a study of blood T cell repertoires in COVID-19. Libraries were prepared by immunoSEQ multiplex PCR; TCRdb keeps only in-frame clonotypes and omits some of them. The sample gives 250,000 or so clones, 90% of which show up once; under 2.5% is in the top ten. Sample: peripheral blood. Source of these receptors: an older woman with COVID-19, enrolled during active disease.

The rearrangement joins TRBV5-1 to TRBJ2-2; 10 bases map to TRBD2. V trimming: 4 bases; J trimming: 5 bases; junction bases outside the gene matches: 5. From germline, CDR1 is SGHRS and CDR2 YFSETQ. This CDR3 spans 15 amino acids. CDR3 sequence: CASSPRTSGTGELFF. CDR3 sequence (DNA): TGCGCCAGCAGCCCCCGGACTAGCGGAACCGGGGAGCTGTTTTTT.

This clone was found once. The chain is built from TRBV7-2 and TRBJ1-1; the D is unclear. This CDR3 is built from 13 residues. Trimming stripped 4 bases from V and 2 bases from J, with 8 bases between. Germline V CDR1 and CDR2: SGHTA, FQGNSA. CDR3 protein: CASSSRTNTEAFF. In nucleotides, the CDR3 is TGTGCCAGCAGCTCCCGGACTAACACTGAAGCTTTCTTT.

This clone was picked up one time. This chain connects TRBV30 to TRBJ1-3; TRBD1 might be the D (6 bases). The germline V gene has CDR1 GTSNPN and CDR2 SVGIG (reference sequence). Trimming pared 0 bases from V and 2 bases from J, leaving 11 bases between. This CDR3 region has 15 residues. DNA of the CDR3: TGTGCCTGGAGTGTGGGGGCAGTCCCTGGAAACACCATATATTTT. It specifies CAWSVGAVPGNTIYF.

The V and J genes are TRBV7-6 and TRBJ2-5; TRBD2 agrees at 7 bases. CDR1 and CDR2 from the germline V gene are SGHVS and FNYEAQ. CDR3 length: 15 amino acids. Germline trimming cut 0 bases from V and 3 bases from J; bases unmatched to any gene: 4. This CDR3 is CASSLAGGEKETQYF. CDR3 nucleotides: TGTGCCAGCAGCTTAGCTGGGGGGGAGAAAGAGACCCAGTACTTC.

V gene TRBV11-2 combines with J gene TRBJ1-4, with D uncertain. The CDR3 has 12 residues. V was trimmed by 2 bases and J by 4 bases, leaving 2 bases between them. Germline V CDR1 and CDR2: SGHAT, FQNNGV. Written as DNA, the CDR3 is TGTGCCAGCAGCTTATATAATGAAAAACTGTTTTTT. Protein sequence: CASSLYNEKLFF.

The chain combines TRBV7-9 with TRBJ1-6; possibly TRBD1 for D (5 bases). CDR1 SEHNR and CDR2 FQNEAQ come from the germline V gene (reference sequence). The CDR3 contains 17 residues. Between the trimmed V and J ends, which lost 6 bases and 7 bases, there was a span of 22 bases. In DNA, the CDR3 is TGTGCCAGCAGTTTCGACCCGGGGGTGAGGATGAATTCACCCCTCCACTTT. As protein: CASSFDPGVRMNSPLHF.

CDR3 residues: CASSHTGFTGELFF. CDR3 coding DNA: TGCGCCAGCAGCCACACAGGGTTCACCGGGGAGCTGTTTTTT. The chain is built from TRBV4-3 and TRBJ2-2, with D possibly being TRBD1 (6 bases). From germline, CDR1 is LGHNA and CDR2 YSLEER. With 3 bases removed from V and 4 bases from J, the gap between germline ends came to 9 bases. There are 14 residues in the CDR3.

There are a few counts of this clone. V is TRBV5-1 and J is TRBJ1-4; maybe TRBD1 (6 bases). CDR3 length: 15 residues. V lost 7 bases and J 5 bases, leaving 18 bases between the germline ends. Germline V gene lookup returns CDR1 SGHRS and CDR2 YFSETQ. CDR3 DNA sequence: TGCGCCAGCGGACCTGGGCAGGGGCCGAATGAAAAACTGTTTTTT. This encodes CASGPGQGPNEKLFF.

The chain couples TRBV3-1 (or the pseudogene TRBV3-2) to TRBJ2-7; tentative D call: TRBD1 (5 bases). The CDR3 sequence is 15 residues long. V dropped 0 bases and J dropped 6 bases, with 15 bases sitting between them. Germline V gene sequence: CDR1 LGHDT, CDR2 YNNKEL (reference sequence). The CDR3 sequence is CASSQDGIRVGEQYF. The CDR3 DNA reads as TGTGCCAGCAGCCAAGATGGCATCAGGGTAGGCGAGCAGTACTTC.

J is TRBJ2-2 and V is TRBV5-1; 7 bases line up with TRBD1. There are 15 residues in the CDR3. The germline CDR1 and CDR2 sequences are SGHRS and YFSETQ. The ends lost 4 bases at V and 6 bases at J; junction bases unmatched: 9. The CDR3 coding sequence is TGCGCCAGCAGCCGTCAGGGGGATGTCTCCGGGGAGCTGTTTTTT. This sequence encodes CASSRQGDVSGELFF.

This CDR3 reads CASSEATSGGEKLFF. As DNA, the CDR3 is TGTGCCAGCAGTGAAGCGACATCAGGGGGTGAAAAACTGTTTTTT. The genes are TRBV6-1 and TRBJ1-4; TRBD1 matches at 7 bases. The V and J ends lost 0 bases and 7 bases, in that order; junction bases with no gene match: 5. The CDR3 runs 15 residues. The germline CDR1 and CDR2 sequences are MNHNS and SASEGT.

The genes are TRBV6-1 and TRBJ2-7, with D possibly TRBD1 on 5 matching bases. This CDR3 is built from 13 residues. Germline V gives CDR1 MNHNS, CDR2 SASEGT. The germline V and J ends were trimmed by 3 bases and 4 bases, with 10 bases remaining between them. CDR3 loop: CASSDRAVYEQYF. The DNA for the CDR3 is TGTGCCAGCAGTGACAGGGCCGTATACGAGCAGTACTTC.

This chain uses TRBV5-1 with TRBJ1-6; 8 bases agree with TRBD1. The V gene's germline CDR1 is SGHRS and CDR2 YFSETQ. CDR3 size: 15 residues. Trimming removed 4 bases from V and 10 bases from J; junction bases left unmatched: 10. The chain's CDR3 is CASSPGARGHSPLHF. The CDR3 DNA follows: TGCGCCAGCAGCCCCGGGGCCAGGGGGCACTCACCCCTCCACTTT.

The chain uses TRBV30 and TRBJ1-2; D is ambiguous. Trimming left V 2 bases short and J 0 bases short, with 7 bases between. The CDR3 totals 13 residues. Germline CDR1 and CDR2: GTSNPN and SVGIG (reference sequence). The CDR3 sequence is CAWSIDTNYGYTF. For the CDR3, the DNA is TGTGCCTGGAGTATCGACACTAACTATGGCTACACCTTC. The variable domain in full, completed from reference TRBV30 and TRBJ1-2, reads SQTIHQWPATLVQPVGSPLSLECTVEGTSNPNLYWYRQAAGRGLQLLFYSVGIGQISSEVPQNLSASRPQDRQFILSSKKLLLSDSGFYLCAWSIDTNYGYTFGSGTRLTVV.

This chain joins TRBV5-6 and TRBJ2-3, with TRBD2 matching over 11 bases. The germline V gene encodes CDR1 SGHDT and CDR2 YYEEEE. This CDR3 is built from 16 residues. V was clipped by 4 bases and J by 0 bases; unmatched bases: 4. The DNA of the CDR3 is TGTGCCAGCAGCCGACGGACTAGCGGGAGCACAGATACGCAGTATTTT. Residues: CASSRRTSGSTDTQYF.

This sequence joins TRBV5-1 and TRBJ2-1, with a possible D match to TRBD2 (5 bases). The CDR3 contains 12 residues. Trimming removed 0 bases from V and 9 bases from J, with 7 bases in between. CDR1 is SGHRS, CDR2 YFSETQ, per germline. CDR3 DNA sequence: TGCGCCAGCAGCTTGGGTGAGGGTGAGCAGTTCTTC. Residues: CASSLGEGEQFF.

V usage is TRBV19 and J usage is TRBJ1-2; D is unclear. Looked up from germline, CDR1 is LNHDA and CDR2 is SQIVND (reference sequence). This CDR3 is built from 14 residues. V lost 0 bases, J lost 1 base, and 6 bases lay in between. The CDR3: CASSIDTLNYGYTF. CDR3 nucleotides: TGTGCCAGTAGTATAGATACTCTTAACTATGGCTACACCTTC.

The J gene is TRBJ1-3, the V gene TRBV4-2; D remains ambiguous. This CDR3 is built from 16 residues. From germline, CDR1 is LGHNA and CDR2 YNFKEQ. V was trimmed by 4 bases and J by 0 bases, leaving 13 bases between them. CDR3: CASSRGGPSSGNTIYF. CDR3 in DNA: TGTGCCAGCAGCCGGGGAGGTCCCAGCTCTGGAAACACCATATATTTT.

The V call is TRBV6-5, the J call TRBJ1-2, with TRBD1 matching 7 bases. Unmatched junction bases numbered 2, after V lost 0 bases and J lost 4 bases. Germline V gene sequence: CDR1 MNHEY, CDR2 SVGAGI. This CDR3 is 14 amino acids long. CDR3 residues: CASSYSTGIYGYTF. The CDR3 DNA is TGTGCCAGCAGTTACTCGACAGGGATCTATGGCTACACCTTC.

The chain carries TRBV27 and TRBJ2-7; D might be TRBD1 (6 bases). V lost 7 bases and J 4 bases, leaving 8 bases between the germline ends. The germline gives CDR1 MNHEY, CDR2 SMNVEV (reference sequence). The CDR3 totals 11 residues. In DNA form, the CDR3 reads TGTGCCAGCAAACAGGGATACGAGCAGTACTTC. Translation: CASKQGYEQYF.

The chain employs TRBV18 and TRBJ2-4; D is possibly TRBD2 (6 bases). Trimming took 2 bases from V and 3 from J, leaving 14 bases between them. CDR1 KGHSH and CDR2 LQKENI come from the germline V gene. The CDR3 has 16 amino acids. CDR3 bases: TGTGCCAGCTCACCAAACAGGCCGGGACTCAAAAACATTCAGTACTTC. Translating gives CASSPNRPGLKNIQYF.

The CDR3 loop is CASSSGRTLRGEQYF. CDR3 bases: TGTGCCAGCAGTTCTGGACGGACTCTCAGGGGGGAGCAGTACTTC. The chain carries TRBV7-8 and TRBJ2-7, with TRBD1 identical over 7 bases. The germline V gene encodes CDR1 SGHVS and CDR2 FQNEAQ. The CDR3 is 15 residues long. With V trimmed by 6 bases and J by 7 bases, 15 bases remained unmatched.